Shown below are 10 T cell receptor beta chains from a single sample sequenced in a study of blood T cell repertoires in COVID-19. Here immunoSEQ multiplex PCR was the method, and the copy in TCRdb shows in-frame clones only, minus some. The sample lists 130,000 to 150,000 clones, 85% to 90% occurring once. Sample: peripheral blood. The receptors were gathered from a woman aged 40 to 50 with acute or convalescent COVID-19.

The CDR3 DNA is TGTGCCAGCAGCTTACGTGCCGGGACTGAAGCTTTCTTT. It translates to CASSLRAGTEAFF. V is TRBV7-8 and J is TRBJ1-1; no definite D call. The CDR3 is 13 amino acids. Between the trimmed V and J ends, which lost 2 bases and 5 bases, there was a span of 9 bases. CDR1 is SGHVS, CDR2 FQNEAQ, per germline.

The chain combines TRBV12-3 or TRBV12-4 with TRBJ2-1; TRBD2 matches at 9 bases. CDR3 length: 12 amino acids. The V segment lost 8 bases and the J segment 9 bases; nucleotides outside the gene matches: 5. CDR3 nucleotides: TGTGCCAGCCATACGACTAGCGGTGAGCAGTTCTTC. This translates into CASHTTSGEQFF.

The chain joins TRBV19 to TRBJ1-1; D is uncertain. The V and J ends lost 1 base and 1 base respectively, with 4 bases between them. The CDR3 has 13 residues. Germline V gives CDR1 LNHDA, CDR2 SQIVND (reference sequence). The CDR3 DNA is TGTGCCAGTAGTATAGGGGCGAACACTGAAGCTTTCTTT. Translated: CASSIGANTEAFF.

This clone was seen a handful of times. The chain links TRBV27 to TRBJ2-7; 9 bases are shared with TRBD1. The CDR3 contains 15 residues. Germline CDR1 and CDR2: MNHEY and SMNVEV (reference sequence). V lost 5 bases to trimming and J lost 2 bases; unmatched junction nucleotides: 7. CDR3 bases: TGTGCCAGCAGTCCTGACAGGGGGAGGACCTACGAGCAGTACTTC. Encoded protein: CASSPDRGRTYEQYF.

V gene TRBV10-2 combines with J gene TRBJ1-5; possibly TRBD1 for D (5 bases). V shed 3 bases and J shed 7 bases, with 13 bases lying between them. The CDR3 extends over 14 amino acids. The V gene's germline CDR1 is WSHSY and CDR2 SAAADI. The CDR3: CASSESGSKQPQHF. CDR3 in DNA: TGCGCCAGCAGTGAATCAGGGTCGAAACAGCCCCAGCATTTT.

This sequence joins TRBV2 and TRBJ1-5; weak D call: TRBD1 (6 bases). The CDR3 extends over 14 amino acids. Germline V CDR1 and CDR2: SNHLY, FYNNEI. V lost 4 bases to trimming and J lost 2 bases, with 9 bases between them. The CDR3 loop is CASSAGDGNQPQHF. CDR3 in DNA: TGTGCCAGCAGTGCAGGGGACGGCAATCAGCCCCAGCATTTT.

In its sample, this clone was seen a few times. The gene calls are TRBV28 and TRBJ1-2; TRBD1 matches at 8 bases. V was clipped by 3 bases and J by 3 bases; unmatched bases: 3. Germline V CDR1 and CDR2: MDHEN, SYDVKM. This CDR3 spans 14 amino acids. CDR3 sequence: CASSFRGLHYGYTF. CDR3 in DNA: TGTGCCAGCAGTTTCAGGGGGCTCCACTATGGCTACACCTTC.

This chain links TRBV9 with TRBJ1-6; D is ambiguous. Germline CDR1 SGDLS, CDR2 YYNGEE. This CDR3 contains 16 residues. Trimming left V 0 bases short and J 3 bases short, with 10 bases between. CDR3 nucleotides: TGTGCCAGCAGCGTAGAGTCTGGCAGCTATAATTCACCCCTCCACTTT. Translated, it gives CASSVESGSYNSPLHF.

V is TRBV6-5 and J is TRBJ2-7; 9 nucleotides line up with TRBD2. V lost 1 base and J lost 4; bases outside the gene matches: 8. This CDR3 region has 16 residues. Germline CDR1 and CDR2: MNHEY and SVGAGI. The DNA for the CDR3 is TGTGCCAGCAGTTACTTAGCGGGAGAGATTAGTTACGAGCAGTACTTC. Encoded protein: CASSYLAGEISYEQYF.

The chain recombines TRBV19 with TRBJ2-1, with 8 nucleotides matching TRBD2. CDR3 length: 14 residues. Germline V gene data show CDR1 as LNHDA and CDR2 as SQIVND (reference sequence). V was clipped by 5 bases and J by 9 bases; unmatched bases: 9. The CDR3 region is CASSVAIAGTEQFF. Here the CDR3 DNA reads TGTGCCAGTAGTGTGGCCATAGCGGGAACTGAGCAGTTCTTC. Supplemented by reference TRBV19 and TRBJ2-1, the full variable domain reads DGGITQSPKYLFRKEGQNVTLSCEQNLNHDAMYWYRQDPGQGLRLIYYSQIVNDFQKGDIAEGYSVSREKKESFPLTVTSAQKNPTAFYLCASSVAIAGTEQFFGPGTRLTVL.